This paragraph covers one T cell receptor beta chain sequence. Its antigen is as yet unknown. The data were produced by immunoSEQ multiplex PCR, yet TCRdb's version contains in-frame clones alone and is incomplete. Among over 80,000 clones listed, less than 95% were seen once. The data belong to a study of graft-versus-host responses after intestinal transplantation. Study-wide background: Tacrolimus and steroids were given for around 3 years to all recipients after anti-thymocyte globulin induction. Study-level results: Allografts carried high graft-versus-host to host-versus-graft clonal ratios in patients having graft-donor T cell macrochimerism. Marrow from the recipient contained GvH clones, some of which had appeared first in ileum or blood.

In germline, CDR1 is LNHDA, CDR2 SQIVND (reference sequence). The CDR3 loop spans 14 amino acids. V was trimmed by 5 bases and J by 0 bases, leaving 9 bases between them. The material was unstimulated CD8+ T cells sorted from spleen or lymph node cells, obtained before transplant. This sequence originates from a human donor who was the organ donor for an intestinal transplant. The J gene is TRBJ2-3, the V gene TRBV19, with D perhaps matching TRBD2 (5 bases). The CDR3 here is CASSLLGSTDTQYF. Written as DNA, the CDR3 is TGTGCCAGTAGTTTACTAGGGAGCACAGATACGCAGTATTTT. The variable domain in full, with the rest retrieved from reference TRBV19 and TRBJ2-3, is DGGITQSPKYLFRKEGQNVTLSCEQNLNHDAMYWYRQDPGQGLRLIYYSQIVNDFQKGDIAEGYSVSREKKESFPLTVTSAQKNPTAFYLCASSLLGSTDTQYFGPGTRLTVL.